One T cell receptor (beta chain) is described in this entry. This clonotype was counted a few times. Its antigen remains undetermined. No much larger clonotype is one base removed from it; base qualities were not supplied. The CDR3, from cysteine to phenylalanine, totals 11 residues. The only DNA kept is the CDR3, 33 bases in frame from the first base. The germline V gene (reference sequence) provides CDR1 LGHDT and CDR2 YNNKEL. V is cut by 2 bases and J by 8 bases, and the space between the germline ends is 4 bases. The entry originates in a study of blood T cells in healthy people across ages (dated by TCRdb to about 2015). As for the study more broadly: In model experiments, roughly one uniquely barcoded TCR beta cDNA molecule per two T cells was captured by template switching. Age-related changes in TCR beta repertoire diversity were measured in the study by deep sequencing normalized with unique cDNA molecular identifiers. The donors were divided into four age groups: young (average around 15 years), middle-aged (roughly 40), aged (about 56) and long-lived (roughly 82). For two donors (one aged 18 to 30 and one aged 80 or older), the study analyzed two additional independent replicas of 1 million unique cDNA reads from the same blood draw.

The library was produced with 5' RACE. Sequencing instrument: Illumina HiSeq 2500. A second PCR of roughly 7 to 11 cycles was performed with a sample-barcoded 5' primer and a J-beta primer mix. Each TCR beta cDNA molecule received a unique molecular identifier from a template-switch 5' adaptor carrying 12 random nucleotides. At least 2.5 million CDR3-containing paired-end reads were obtained from each sample. The Mint cDNA synthesis kit, primed by a TRBC-specific oligonucleotide, was used to synthesize first-strand cDNA from all RNA. Following uracil-DNA glycosylase treatment, a first 18-cycle PCR with universal primers M1SS and BC2_uni_R was performed on all cDNA. The paper's data handling went like this. For normalization, 1 million high-quality reads, each with a distinct molecular identifier, were randomly selected from each sample. Instead of being binned into consensus sequences, reads with shared molecular identifiers were discarded. MiTCR, run with a Q25 quality threshold and the strictest error-elimination algorithm, handled CDR3 identification, clonotype clustering and error correction. Lower-bound total TCR beta diversity was estimated with a nonparametric unseen species model using Euler transformation. The public sequencing data were trimmed at Q25 with fastp and processed into clonotypes with MiXCR by TCRdb, which kept only in-frame beta chains. Rows are unified per CDR3 protein, each entry keeping the most common DNA and genes. The V and J calls, along with clone size, are taken from TCRdb and not from the paper's own processing. This sample gives more than 650,000 distinct CDR3 sequences in total; approximately 24% of them show up just once. The ten largest clones add up to 3% of the sample.

Systemically healthy Caucasian individuals from Russia, approximately 39 in total and aged about 6 to 90 years, were included as donors. Each donor gave ten milliliters of peripheral blood, drawn into EDTA-treated Vacutainer tubes. PBMCs were isolated by Ficoll-Paque density-gradient centrifugation, with at least 6 million obtained per sample. Total RNA, at least 5.5 micrograms per sample, was extracted from PBMCs with Trizol reagent. Naive CD45RAhigh/CD27high T cell percentages were measured by flow cytometry on a PBMC aliquot from every donor. Study-level results and caveats: The percentage of naive T cells measured by flow cytometry correlated strongly with observed TCR beta diversity. Conclusive comparison of naive and antigen-experienced compartments was prevented by the profiling of bulk unsorted PBMCs. Compared with the aged group, the long-lived group had more naive CD4+ T cells, fewer expanded clones and increased TCR diversity, a pattern suggesting age selection. Because donor CMV infection status was unknown, age-related changes in expanded clonotypes were potentially confounded. Total diversity estimates from one million sequenced T cells were considered lower bounds and underestimates. As age increased, observed TCR beta diversity per million T cells dropped in a roughly linear way, and a significant reduction was already evident by age 40.

These data also formed part of another study, on T cells of mothers and their children. The other study reports the following: The donors were nine systemically healthy Caucasian individuals, made up of three mothers and their six children. cDNA synthesis used all of the extracted RNA, with roughly 1.5 ug of RNA in each 15 ul reaction. In the second PCR, the M1S primer added sample barcodes and 2-4 random nucleotides. Each mother yielded over 9.5 million TCR beta CDR3 reads and each child 2.5 million to 3 million reads. In both related and unrelated pairs, thymic selection shapes the output of TCR recombination in a similar way, with inherited differences having only a minor effect. Related mother-child pairs always showed normalized repertoire overlap that was slightly higher than in unrelated mother-child pairs, though the difference was never significant. Persistent microchimeric T cell clones were not detected, at a sensitivity of 85 to 100 clones per million clonotypes. To look for features that set related mother-child pairs apart from unrelated individuals, the researchers ran deep NGS to compare the TCR beta repertoires of mothers and children. On average, the children were roughly 11 +/- 4 years old, while the mothers were about 40 +/- 4 years old. After adapters were ligated using NEBNext reagents, the libraries underwent 100+100 nt paired-end sequencing on an Illumina HiSeq 2000. To avoid cross-contamination, the mother libraries and the child libraries were prepared a month apart and sequenced in separate runs. For each donor, somewhere between roughly 500,000 and 2,100,000 distinct TCR beta clonotypes were identified. Naive TCR beta clonotypes were estimated from low-frequency clonotypes matched to each donor's FACS-determined naive share, without sorting.

Sequenced input: blood. The V and J segments used are TRBV3-1 and TRBJ2-4, with the identity of the D gene unclear. This receptor was obtained from a boy aged 10-17 years in good health. CDR3 sequence: CASSQLDIQYF. In nucleotide form, the sequence is TGTGCCAGCAGCCAACTCGACATTCAGTACTTC.